These 3 T cell receptor beta chains came from one sample sequenced in a study of control samples from healthy donors and cancer patients. Produced via immunoSEQ multiplex PCR; TCRdb's table is partial and in-frame only. The table lists fewer than 200,000 clones, roughly 94% of them singletons. The sample was PBMCs. Receptors originate from a man aged 55-75 years with colorectal cancer.

This clone was seen only once. The chain is built from TRBV2 and TRBJ2-3, with no clear D. V lost 1 base and J 1 base, leaving 9 bases between the germline ends. The CDR3 loop spans 15 amino acids. Germline lookup yields CDR1 SNHLY and CDR2 FYNNEI. In DNA, the CDR3 is TGTGCCAGCAGTGAAGAGGGTGGAGGCACAGATACGCAGTATTTT. Translation gives CASSEEGGGTDTQYF.

The chain joins TRBV27 to TRBJ1-1, with a possible D match to TRBD1 (5 bases). V was cut by 2 bases and J by 0 bases, with 10 bases left in between. Germline values: CDR1 MNHEY, CDR2 SMNVEV (reference sequence). The CDR3 contains 15 residues. This chain's CDR3 is CASSLTGALNTEAFF. The CDR3 DNA reads as TGTGCCAGCAGTTTAACAGGTGCCCTGAACACTGAAGCTTTCTTT.

The chain couples TRBV5-6 to TRBJ1-6, with 9 bases fitting TRBD1. Losses at the gene ends were 0 bases for V and 6 bases for J; bases not matched to a gene: 4. This CDR3 has 16 amino acids. Germline CDR1 and CDR2: SGHDT and YYEEEE. The CDR3 loop reads CASSLGVGQGNSPLHF. The DNA of the CDR3 is TGTGCCAGCAGCTTGGGAGTGGGACAGGGTAATTCACCCCTCCACTTT.